This TCR beta chain originates from a study of T cells expressing NK-cell markers (dated by TCRdb to 2020 to 2022). About the investigation overall: Three sorted T-cell subsets (CD3+CD56+NKG2C+, CD3+CD56+NKG2C- and CD3+CD56-NKG2C+) from several donors had their TCR beta-chain repertoires profiled. Sequencing of the libraries produced 2 x 150 bp reads on Illumina HiSeq 2000/2500, MiSeq or NextSeq. Randomly selected healthy volunteers, three men and five women, were used as the eight sequenced donors. Among the eight sequenced donors, seven were HCMV-seropositive and one was HCMV-seronegative.

Sequencing was carried out with an Illumina HiSeq 2000. 5'RACE template switching, by which a universal primer site and unique molecular identifiers were added, was used to make TCR beta cDNA libraries. cDNA synthesis was primed from the TCR beta constant segment, followed by two successive PCR amplification steps. In the paper's pipeline: MIGEC was used to demultiplex reads and group the reads by UMI, and MiTCR was used to assemble and quantify clonotypes. To remove erroneous sequences, TCR cDNA sequences were retained only when supported by two or more reads. Downstream repertoire analysis used the tcR package, and clonotypes were matched across fractions by CDR3 nucleotide sequence plus V segment. Antigen specificity was annotated against VDJdb with VDJmatch, allowing one amino acid substitution in CDR3. TCRdb reprocessed the reads, so every CDR3 protein sequence counts as one entry and DNA is not shown. For this entry, the V and J calls and clone size follow TCRdb and not the study's own pipeline. The table held for this sample gives around 470,000 distinct CDR3 sequences. Of the sample, roughly 1.4% is held by the ten largest clones.

HCMV-specific IgG was detected in serum with a commercial ELISA kit to determine HCMV serostatus. Ficoll density gradient centrifugation was used to isolate peripheral blood mononuclear cells from blood. Of note for this clonotype: What this receptor recognizes is not known.

The germline V gene (reference sequence) supplies CDR1 SGHKS and CDR2 YYEKEE. The cysteine opens and the phenylalanine closes a CDR3 of 17 amino acids. Only the protein sequence is given. Overall study outcomes, separate from this receptor: Those dominant clonotypes were again the most abundant among CD3+CD56-NKG2C+ cells in a handful of donors, at about 25-60.1%. Whether the expanded NKG2C-expressing T cell clones were specific for HCMV antigens was left unclear. In several donors, the dominant CD3+CD56+NKG2C+ clonotypes were among the top 10 CD8+ clonotypes and accounted for roughly 1.0-7.5% of CD8+ T cells.

The chain is made from TRBV5-5 and TRBJ1-1; no DNA is available, so the TRBD1 call from TCRdb remains unchecked. This receptor was identified in a woman aged 50 to 60 in good health. Donor details come from another sample of the same person, matched by shared clones. Sequenced input: blood T cells: a sorted CD56 or NKG2C T cell subset, CD4+ or CD8+ T cells, or bulk PBMC T cells (not recorded which). The CDR3: CASSRLLIGAVGTEAFF. Beyond the CDR3, the reference TRBV5-5 and TRBJ1-1 genes provide the residues; the full variable domain reads: DAGVTQSPTHLIKTRGQQVTLRCSPISGHKSVSWYQQVLGQGPQFIFQYYEKEERGRGNFPDRFSARQFPNYSSELNVNALLLGDSALYLCASSRLLIGAVGTEAFFGQGTRLTVV.